Listed here is a single TCR beta chain. The data stem from a study of blood T cell repertoires in COVID-19. Turning to the study itself: Samples of COVID-19 (acute and convalescent) were obtained from the United States, Italy and Spain. T cells, B-cell-depleted T cells, or PBMCs supplied cDNA or gDNA.

Between the trimmed V and J ends, which lost 1 base and 4 bases, there was a span of 13 bases. CDR3 length: 15 amino acids. Germline CDR1 and CDR2: MGHRA and YSYEKL. In the original workflow: Scientists estimated how many nucleated cells there were by amplifying reference gene primers. Some clones are missing from TCRdb's copy, which holds only in-frame ones; the method was immunoSEQ multiplex PCR. V and J calls and clone size are given by that table; D and trimming were obtained from the DNA. Among 20,000 to 25,000 clones, roughly 84% were seen once, and the ten largest hold 48%. The chain uses TRBV4-1 and TRBJ1-1; TRBD1 is a possible D gene (5 bases). The receptor comes from a man aged 65 to 79 with acute or convalescent COVID-19. The sequenced material came from peripheral blood. The DNA for the CDR3 is TGCGCCAGCAGCCAAGGAACCAGGGTTGGCACTGAAGCTTTCTTT. It encodes CASSQGTRVGTEAFF.